This is a list of T cell receptor beta chains from one sample in a study of blood T cell repertoires in COVID-19. Here immunoSEQ multiplex PCR was the method, and the copy in TCRdb shows in-frame clones only, minus some. The table has more than 200,000 clones, 70% to 90% seen once. The material sequenced was PBMCs or T cells enriched from blood (not recorded which). Receptors were obtained from a man aged 25 to 45 who had recovered from COVID-19. The CDR3 runs from the conserved cysteine through the conserved F or W. A D gene is named only where the DNA matches it firmly. Rows give clone size only sometimes, using once, few, many, or a class for an expanded clone.

TRBJ1-2 | NA | TRBV2 | NA | 13 | CASLQGWGYGYTF | TGTGCCAGTTTACAGGGATGGGGCTATGGCTACACCTTC
TRBJ1-2 | NA | TRBV7-2 | NA | 13 | CASSGEVSYGYTF | TGTGCCAGCAGCGGGGAGGTGTCCTATGGCTACACCTTC
TRBJ2-7 | once | TRBV5-1 | TRBD1 | 15 | CASSPKVQGVSEQYF | TGCGCCAGCAGCCCGAAAGTGCAGGGGGTAAGCGAGCAGTACTTC
TRBJ1-1 | NA | TRBV29-1 | NA | 15 | CSVEDLQEANTEAFF | TGCAGCGTTGAAGATCTACAGGAAGCGAACACTGAAGCTTTCTTT
TRBJ1-1 | NA | TRBV7-2 | NA | 13 | CASSLDRNTEAFF | TGTGCCAGCAGCCTTGACAGAAACACTGAAGCTTTCTTT
TRBJ2-7 | NA | TRBV10-1 | NA | 11 | CASSSPREQYF | TGCGCCAGCAGTTCCCCCAGAGAGCAGTACTTC
TRBJ2-2 | NA | TRBV30 | NA | 13 | CAWSQGWTGELFF | TGTGCCTGGAGTCAGGGGTGGACCGGGGAGCTGTTTTTT
TRBJ2-7 | NA | TRBV7-2 | NA | 14 | CASSPRWGANEQYF | TGTGCCAGCAGCCCCCGGTGGGGCGCCAACGAGCAGTACTTC
TRBJ1-4 | NA | TRBV7-8 | NA | 14 | CASSLGTAYEKLFF | TGTGCCAGCAGCTTAGGGACAGCCTACGAAAAACTGTTTTTT
TRBJ2-5 | NA | TRBV7-2 | NA | 13 | CASTQREKETQYF | TGTGCCAGCACTCAACGCGAAAAAGAGACCCAGTACTTC
TRBJ2-3 | NA | TRBV11-2 | TRBD1 | 16 | CASSSLPGQGTNTQYF | TGTGCCAGCAGCTCCTTACCCGGACAGGGGACAAATACGCAGTATTTT
TRBJ2-7 | NA | TRBV9 | TRBD2 | 15 | CASSLGTSGSYEQYF | TGTGCCAGCAGCCTTGGGACTAGCGGGTCCTACGAGCAGTACTTC
TRBJ1-1 | NA | TRBV18 | NA | 13 | CASSPNMNTEAFF | TGTGCCAGCTCACCCAACATGAACACTGAAGCTTTCTTT
TRBJ1-1 | few | TRBV6-5 | NA | 15 | CASSYGDLPGAEAFF | TGTGCCAGCAGTTACGGGGACTTACCGGGGGCTGAAGCTTTCTTT
TRBJ2-2 | few | TRBV20-1 | TRBD2 | 15 | CSASVGTSVGGELFF | TGCAGTGCTAGTGTAGGGACTAGCGTTGGCGGGGAGCTGTTTTTT
TRBJ1-6 | NA | TRBV2 | TRBD1 | 13 | CASSGTGNSPLHF | TGTGCCAGCAGCGGGACAGGGAATTCACCCCTCCACTTT
TRBJ1-5 | NA | TRBV6-5 | NA | 13 | CASRLTKNQPQHF | TGTGCCAGCAGACTAACTAAAAATCAGCCCCAGCATTTT
TRBJ1-1 | NA | TRBV28 | NA | 17 | CASSTRQVNFMNTEAFF | TGTGCCAGCAGCACCCGACAGGTTAACTTCATGAACACTGAAGCTTTCTTT
TRBJ2-7 | NA | TRBV6-5 | NA | 14 | CASRVVRTNDEQYF | TGTGCCAGCAGAGTCGTTCGGACAAACGACGAGCAGTACTTC
TRBJ1-2 | many | TRBV3-1/TRBV3-2 | TRBD1 | 16 | CASSQVGTGRNYGYTF | TGTGCCAGCAGCCAAGTTGGGACAGGGAGAAACTATGGCTACACCTTC
TRBJ1-4 | NA | TRBV28 | TRBD1 | 16 | CASSWGRGRTNEKLFF | TGTGCCAGCAGTTGGGGCAGGGGGCGAACTAATGAAAAACTGTTTTTT
TRBJ1-2 | NA | TRBV6-1 | NA | 14 | CASSEFESYYGYTF | TGTGCCAGCAGTGAATTTGAGTCCTACTATGGCTACACCTTC
TRBJ2-7 | NA | TRBV4-3 | NA | 15 | CASSQDQGYRYEQYF | TGCGCCAGCAGCCAAGATCAGGGGTACCGCTACGAGCAGTACTTC
TRBJ1-3 | NA | TRBV7-2 | NA | 16 | CASSLGQARSGNTIYF | TGTGCCAGCAGCTTAGGTCAGGCCCGCTCTGGAAACACCATATATTTT
TRBJ2-3 | NA | TRBV30 | TRBD1 | 14 | CAYLIQGAGDTQYF | TGTGCCTACCTTATCCAGGGGGCTGGAGATACGCAGTATTTT
TRBJ2-6 | once | TRBV7-2 | TRBD2 | 19 | CASSAASGTSRTGANVLTF | TGTGCCAGCAGCGCAGCGTCCGGGACTAGCAGAACTGGGGCCAACGTCCTGACTTTC
TRBJ2-1 | once | TRBV10-3 | TRBD2 | 15 | CAISLAGKRYNEQFF | TGTGCCATCAGTCTAGCGGGGAAAAGATACAATGAGCAGTTCTTC
TRBJ2-3 | NA | TRBV18 | TRBD1 | 16 | CASSLGAGGATDTQYF | TGTGCCAGCTCACTCGGGGCAGGGGGCGCAACAGATACGCAGTATTTT